Listed below are T cell receptor beta chains from one sample, sequenced in a study of naive and memory T cell subsets. TCRdb used MiXCR to reprocess the 5' RACE reads, holding one entry per CDR3 protein. The repertoire holds 57,000 or so distinct CDR3 sequences, with around 7.3% as singletons. Receptors originate from a male donor in good health. CDR3s include the opening cysteine and the closing phenylalanine or tryptophan. The D gene is left open where the match is weak. A row's size may be missing; if present it is once, few, many or a size class.

j_gene	v_gene	d_gene	abundance	CDR3nt	CDR3aa
TRBJ2-7	TRBV25-1	NA	few	TGTGCCAGCAGTGATCGGAGAACGAAGTCAGGAGCCAACGAGCAGTACTTC	CASSDRRTKSGANEQYF
TRBJ2-2	TRBV14	TRBD2	many	TGTGCCAGCAGCCAAGATGGACTAGCGGGAGCGAACACCGGGGAGCTGTTTTTT	CASSQDGLAGANTGELFF
TRBJ1-6	TRBV5-1	TRBD1	NA	TGCGCCAGCAGTTGGAATGACAGGGGGAGCTCCTATAATTCACCCCTCCACTTT	CASSWNDRGSSYNSPLHF
TRBJ1-5	TRBV15	NA	few	TGTGCCACCAGCAGGGCAAATCAGCCCCAGCATTTT	CATSRANQPQHF
TRBJ1-4	TRBV6-1	TRBD1	few	TGTGCCAGCAGTGGGACAGGGCTGGACGAAAAACTGTTTTTT	CASSGTGLDEKLFF
TRBJ2-7	TRBV20-1	NA	many	TGCAGTGCCCCCATACAGGGAGTCTACGAGCAGTACTTC	CSAPIQGVYEQYF
TRBJ2-1	TRBV20-1	TRBD2	NA	TGCAGTGCTAGAAGGGGACTAGCGGGGGACAATGAGCAGTTCTTC	CSARRGLAGDNEQFF
TRBJ2-5	TRBV7-2	TRBD2	few	TGTGCCAGCAGCTCGGGACTAGCGGGAGGCCAAGAGACCCAGTACTTC	CASSSGLAGGQETQYF
TRBJ2-1	TRBV29-1	TRBD1	many	TGCAGCGTTGACCTAGGGACAGGGGGGGATGAGCAGTTCTTC	CSVDLGTGGDEQFF
TRBJ2-3	TRBV20-1	TRBD2	many	TGCAGTGCTAGACTCCCTCGGACTAGCGGGGGGGCGGATACGCAGTATTTT	CSARLPRTSGGADTQYF
TRBJ2-1	TRBV3-1	NA	few	TGTGCCAGCAGCCAAGTGCGGGACATTCGCTCCTACAATGAGCAGTTCTTC	CASSQVRDIRSYNEQFF
TRBJ1-3	TRBV12-3/TRBV12-4	TRBD1	few	TGTGCCAGCAGTACAATAACCGGGACAGGGGGTATTACTGGAAACACCATATATTTT	CASSTITGTGGITGNTIYF
TRBJ2-7	TRBV6-1	TRBD1	many	TGTGCCAGCAGCCGGGACAGGTCCTCCTACGAGCAGTACTTC	CASSRDRSSYEQYF
TRBJ1-1	TRBV12-3/TRBV12-4	TRBD1	NA	TGTGCCAGCAGTGGCACAGGGGTGGTATCCGTTTTCTTT	CASSGTGVVSVFF
TRBJ2-6	TRBV15	NA	NA	TGTGCCACCAGCAGGGTCCCTTCCAACGTCCTGACTTTC	CATSRVPSNVLTF
TRBJ1-2	TRBV19	NA	few	TGTGCCAGTAGTATTGCAGGAAACATCTATGGCTACACCTTC	CASSIAGNIYGYTF
TRBJ2-6	TRBV13	TRBD1	few	TGTGCCAGCAGCCCCACAACCCCCGGGACAGGGGAGGGCTCTGGGGCCAACGTCCTGACTTTC	CASSPTTPGTGEGSGANVLTF
TRBJ2-7	TRBV7-9	TRBD2	NA	TGTGCCAGCAGCCTTTTAAGCGGGGCCGCCTACGAGCAGTACTTC	CASSLLSGAAYEQYF
TRBJ2-5	TRBV21-1	NA	NA	TGTGCCGCAACTAGCGGGAGGCAAGAGACCCAGTACTTC	CAATSGRQETQYF
TRBJ1-1	TRBV20-1	NA	many	TGCAGTGCTAGAGTATTTCCGGACAGGAACACTGAAGCTTTCTTT	CSARVFPDRNTEAFF
TRBJ2-1	TRBV5-1	NA	NA	TGCGCCAGCAGCTATGCCGGGCCCCAGGGCAGCCCCTACAATGAGCAGTTCTTC	CASSYAGPQGSPYNEQFF
TRBJ2-1	TRBV18	TRBD1	few	TGTGCCAGCTCACTCCGTCGGGACAGAAACAATGAGCAGTTCTTC	CASSLRRDRNNEQFF
TRBJ2-3	TRBV6-5	TRBD2	few	TGTGCCAGCAGTTCGGCGGGGGGTGGGGATTCGGATACGCAGTATTTT	CASSSAGGGDSDTQYF
TRBJ1-1	TRBV19	NA	NA	TGTGCCAGTAGTGCGGAGGACAGTAGCACTGAAGCTTTCTTT	CASSAEDSSTEAFF
TRBJ1-1	TRBV29-1	NA	NA	TGCAGCGCCCAGCGGGGGGCAGGGGCCACTGAAGCTTTCTTT	CSAQRGAGATEAFF
TRBJ2-7	TRBV25-1	NA	many	TGTGCCACCGCGAGCGGGGAAGGGGGCGAGCAGTACTTC	CATASGEGGEQYF
TRBJ2-1	TRBV7-2	TRBD2	many	TGTGCCAGCAGCCCTAGGAAGCGGGGCAATGAGCAGTTCTTC	CASSPRKRGNEQFF
TRBJ2-1	TRBV30	TRBD1	few	TGTGCCTGGAGTGGAGCGGACAGGGCCTCCAATGAGCAGTTCTTC	CAWSGADRASNEQFF